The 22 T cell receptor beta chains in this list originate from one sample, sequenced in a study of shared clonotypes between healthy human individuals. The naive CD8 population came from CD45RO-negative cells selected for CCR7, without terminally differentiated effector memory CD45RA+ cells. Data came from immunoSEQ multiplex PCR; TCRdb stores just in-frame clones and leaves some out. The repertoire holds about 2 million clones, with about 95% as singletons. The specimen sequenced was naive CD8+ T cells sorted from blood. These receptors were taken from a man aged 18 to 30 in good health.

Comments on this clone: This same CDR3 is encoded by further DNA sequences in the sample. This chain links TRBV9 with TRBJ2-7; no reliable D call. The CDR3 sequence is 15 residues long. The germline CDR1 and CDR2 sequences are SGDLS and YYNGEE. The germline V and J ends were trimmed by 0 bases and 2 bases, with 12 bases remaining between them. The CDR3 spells CASSVGGGSTYEQYF. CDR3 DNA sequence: TGTGCCAGCAGCGTAGGAGGTGGTTCAACCTACGAGCAGTACTTC.

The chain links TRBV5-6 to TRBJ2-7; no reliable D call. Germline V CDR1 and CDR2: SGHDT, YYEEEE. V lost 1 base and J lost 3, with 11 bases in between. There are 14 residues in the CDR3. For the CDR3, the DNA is TGTGCCAGCAGCTTGCCTGGCAGTAACTACGAGCAGTACTTC. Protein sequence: CASSLPGSNYEQYF.

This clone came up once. The CDR3 reads CASSDLWAGTSGSNEQFF. The CDR3 nucleotides read TGCGCCAGCAGCGACCTTTGGGCCGGGACTAGCGGGAGTAATGAGCAGTTCTTC. V and J are TRBV4-1 and TRBJ2-1; TRBD2 matches 14 bases. CDR3 length equals 18 residues. V gave up 5 bases and J gave up 7 bases; unmatched junction bases: 13. The V gene's germline CDR1 is MGHRA and CDR2 YSYEKL.

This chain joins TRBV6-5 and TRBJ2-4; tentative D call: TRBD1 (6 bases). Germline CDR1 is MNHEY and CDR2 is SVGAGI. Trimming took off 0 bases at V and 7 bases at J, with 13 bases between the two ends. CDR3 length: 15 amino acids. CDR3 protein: CASSYSLGAGNIQYF. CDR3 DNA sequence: TGTGCCAGCAGTTACTCGTTGGGGGCTGGGAACATTCAGTACTTC.

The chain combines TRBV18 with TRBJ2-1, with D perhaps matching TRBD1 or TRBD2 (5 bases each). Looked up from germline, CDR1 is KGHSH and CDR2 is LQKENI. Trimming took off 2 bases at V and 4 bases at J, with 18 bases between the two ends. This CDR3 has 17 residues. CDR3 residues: CASSPIVGTEMYNEQFF. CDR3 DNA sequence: TGTGCCAGCTCACCAATAGTCGGGACGGAAATGTACAATGAGCAGTTCTTC.

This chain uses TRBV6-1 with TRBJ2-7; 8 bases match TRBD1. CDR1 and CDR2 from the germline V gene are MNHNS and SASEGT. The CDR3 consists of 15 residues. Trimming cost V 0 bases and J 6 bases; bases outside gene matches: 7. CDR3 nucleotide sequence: TGTGCCAGCAGTGAAGCGCTTGGCAGGGGGCGCGAGCAGTACTTC. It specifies CASSEALGRGREQYF.

CDR3 amino acids: CASSYGQGMGIQYF. The DNA of the CDR3 is TGTGCCAGCAGTTACGGGCAGGGCATGGGCATTCAGTACTTC. The chain uses TRBV6-5 and TRBJ2-4; a weak D match, TRBD1 (5 bases). Looked up from germline, CDR1 is MNHEY and CDR2 is SVGAGI. V lost 2 bases, J lost 9 bases, and 14 bases lay in between. This CDR3 has 14 amino acids.

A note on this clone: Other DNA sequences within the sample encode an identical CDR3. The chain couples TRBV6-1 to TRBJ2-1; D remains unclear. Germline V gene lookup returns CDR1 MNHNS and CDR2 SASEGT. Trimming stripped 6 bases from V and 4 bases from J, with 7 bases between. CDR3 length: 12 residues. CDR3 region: CASSDNYNEQFF. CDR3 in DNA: TGTGCCAGCAGCGACAATTACAATGAGCAGTTCTTC.

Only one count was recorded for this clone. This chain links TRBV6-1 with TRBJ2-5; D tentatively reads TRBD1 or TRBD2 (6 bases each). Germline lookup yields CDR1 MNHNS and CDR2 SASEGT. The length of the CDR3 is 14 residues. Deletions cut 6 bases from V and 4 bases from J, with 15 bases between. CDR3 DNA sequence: TGTGCCAGCAGGGAGGGGGGAATGCTAGAGACCCAGTACTTC. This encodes CASREGGMLETQYF.

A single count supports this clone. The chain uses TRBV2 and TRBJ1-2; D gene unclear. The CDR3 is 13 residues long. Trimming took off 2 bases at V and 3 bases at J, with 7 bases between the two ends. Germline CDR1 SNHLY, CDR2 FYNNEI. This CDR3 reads CASSESGHYGYTF. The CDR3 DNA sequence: TGTGCCAGCAGTGAATCCGGTCACTATGGCTACACCTTC.

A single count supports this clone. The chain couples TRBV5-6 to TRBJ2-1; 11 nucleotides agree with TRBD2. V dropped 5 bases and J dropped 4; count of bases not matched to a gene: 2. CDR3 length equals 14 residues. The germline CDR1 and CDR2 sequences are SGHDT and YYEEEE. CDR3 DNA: TGTGCCAGCAGACTAGCGGGGGTTTACAATGAGCAGTTCTTC. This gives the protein CASRLAGVYNEQFF.

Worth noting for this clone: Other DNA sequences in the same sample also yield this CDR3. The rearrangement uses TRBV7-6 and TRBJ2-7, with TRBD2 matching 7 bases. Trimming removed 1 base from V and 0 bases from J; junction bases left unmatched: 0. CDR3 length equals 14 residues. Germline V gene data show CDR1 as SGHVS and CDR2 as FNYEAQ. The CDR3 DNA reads TGTGCCAGCAGCTTAGGGGAGGGCTCCTACGAGCAGTACTTC. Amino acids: CASSLGEGSYEQYF. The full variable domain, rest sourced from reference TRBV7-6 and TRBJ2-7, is GAGVSQSPRYKVTKRGQDVALRCDPISGHVSLYWYRQALGQGPEFLTYFNYEAQQDKSGLPNDRFSAERPEGSISTLTIQRTEQRDSAMYRCASSLGEGSYEQYFGPGTRLTVT.

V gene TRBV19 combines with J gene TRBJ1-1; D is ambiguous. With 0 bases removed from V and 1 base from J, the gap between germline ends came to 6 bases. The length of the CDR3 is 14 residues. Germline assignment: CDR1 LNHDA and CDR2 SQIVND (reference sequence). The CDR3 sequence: CASSIDLRNTEAFF. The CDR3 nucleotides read TGTGCCAGTAGTATAGATTTGCGGAACACTGAAGCTTTCTTT.

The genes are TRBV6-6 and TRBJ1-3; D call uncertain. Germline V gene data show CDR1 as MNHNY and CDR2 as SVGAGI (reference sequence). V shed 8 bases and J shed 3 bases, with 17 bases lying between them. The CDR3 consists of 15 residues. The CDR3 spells CASLLFRAGGNTIYF. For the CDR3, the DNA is TGTGCCAGCCTGCTGTTCCGGGCTGGTGGAAACACCATATATTTT.

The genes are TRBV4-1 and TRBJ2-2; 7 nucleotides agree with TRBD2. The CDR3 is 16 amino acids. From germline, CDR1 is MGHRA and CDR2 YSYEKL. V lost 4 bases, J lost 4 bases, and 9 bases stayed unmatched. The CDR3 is CASSLFGEGGTGELFF. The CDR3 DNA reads TGCGCCAGCAGCCTATTCGGGGAGGGTGGCACCGGGGAGCTGTTTTTT.

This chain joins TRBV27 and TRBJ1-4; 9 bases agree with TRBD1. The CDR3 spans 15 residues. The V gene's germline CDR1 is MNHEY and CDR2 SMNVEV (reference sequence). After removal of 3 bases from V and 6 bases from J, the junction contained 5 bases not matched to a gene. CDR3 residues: CASSLVGTGYEKLFF. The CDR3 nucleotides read TGTGCCAGCAGTTTGGTGGGGACAGGGTATGAAAAACTGTTTTTT.

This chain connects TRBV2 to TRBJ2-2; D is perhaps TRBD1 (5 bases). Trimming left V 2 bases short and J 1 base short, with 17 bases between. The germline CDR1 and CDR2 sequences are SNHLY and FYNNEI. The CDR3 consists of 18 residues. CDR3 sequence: CASSEWGQGEVNTGELFF. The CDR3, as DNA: TGTGCCAGCAGTGAATGGGGCCAGGGTGAAGTGAACACCGGGGAGCTGTTTTTT. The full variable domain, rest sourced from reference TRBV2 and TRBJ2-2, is EPEVTQTPSHQVTQMGQEVILRCVPISNHLYFYWYRQILGQKVEFLVSFYNNEISEKSEIFDDQFSVERPDGSNFTLKIRSTKLEDSAMYFCASSEWGQGEVNTGELFFGEGSRLTVL.

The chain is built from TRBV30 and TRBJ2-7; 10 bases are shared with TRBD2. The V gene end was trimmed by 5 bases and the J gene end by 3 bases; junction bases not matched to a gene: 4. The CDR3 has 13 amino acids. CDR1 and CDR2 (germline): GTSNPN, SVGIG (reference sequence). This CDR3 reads CAWGTSAYYEQYF. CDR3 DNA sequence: TGTGCCTGGGGGACTAGCGCTTACTACGAGCAGTACTTC.

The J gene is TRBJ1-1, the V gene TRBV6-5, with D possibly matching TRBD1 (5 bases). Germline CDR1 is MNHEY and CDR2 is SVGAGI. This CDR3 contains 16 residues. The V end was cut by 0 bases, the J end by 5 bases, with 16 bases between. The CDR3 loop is CASSYSKGWEDTEAFF. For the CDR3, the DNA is TGTGCCAGCAGTTACTCGAAGGGGTGGGAGGATACTGAAGCTTTCTTT.

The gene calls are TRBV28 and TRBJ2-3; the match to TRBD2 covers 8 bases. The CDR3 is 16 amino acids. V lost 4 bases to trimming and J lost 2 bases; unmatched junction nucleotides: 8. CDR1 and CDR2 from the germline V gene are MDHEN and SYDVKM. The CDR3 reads CASSWKAGDPTDTQYF. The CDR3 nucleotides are TGTGCCAGCAGTTGGAAAGCGGGAGACCCCACAGATACGCAGTATTTT.

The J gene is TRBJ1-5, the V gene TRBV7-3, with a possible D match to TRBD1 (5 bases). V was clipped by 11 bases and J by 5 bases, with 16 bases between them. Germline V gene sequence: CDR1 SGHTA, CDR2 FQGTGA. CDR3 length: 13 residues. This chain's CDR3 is CALKGRRDQPQHF. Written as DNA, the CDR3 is TGTGCCTTAAAGGGGAGGCGGGATCAGCCCCAGCATTTT.

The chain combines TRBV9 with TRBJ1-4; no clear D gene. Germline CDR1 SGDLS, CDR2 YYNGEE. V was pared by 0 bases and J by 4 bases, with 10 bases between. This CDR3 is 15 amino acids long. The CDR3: CASSVGEANNEKLFF. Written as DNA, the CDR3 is TGTGCCAGCAGCGTAGGGGAGGCCAATAATGAAAAACTGTTTTTT.